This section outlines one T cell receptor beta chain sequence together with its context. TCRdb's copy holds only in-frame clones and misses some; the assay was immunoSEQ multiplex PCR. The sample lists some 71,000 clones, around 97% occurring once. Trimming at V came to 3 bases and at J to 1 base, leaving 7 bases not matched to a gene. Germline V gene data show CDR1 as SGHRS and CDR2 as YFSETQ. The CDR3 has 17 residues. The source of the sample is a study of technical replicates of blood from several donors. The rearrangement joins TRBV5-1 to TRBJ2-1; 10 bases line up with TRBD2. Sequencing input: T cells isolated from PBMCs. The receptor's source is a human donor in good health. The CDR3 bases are TGCGCCAGCAGCTCCCTCCTAGCGGGAGTATCCTACAATGAGCAGTTCTTC. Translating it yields CASSSLLAGVSYNEQFF.